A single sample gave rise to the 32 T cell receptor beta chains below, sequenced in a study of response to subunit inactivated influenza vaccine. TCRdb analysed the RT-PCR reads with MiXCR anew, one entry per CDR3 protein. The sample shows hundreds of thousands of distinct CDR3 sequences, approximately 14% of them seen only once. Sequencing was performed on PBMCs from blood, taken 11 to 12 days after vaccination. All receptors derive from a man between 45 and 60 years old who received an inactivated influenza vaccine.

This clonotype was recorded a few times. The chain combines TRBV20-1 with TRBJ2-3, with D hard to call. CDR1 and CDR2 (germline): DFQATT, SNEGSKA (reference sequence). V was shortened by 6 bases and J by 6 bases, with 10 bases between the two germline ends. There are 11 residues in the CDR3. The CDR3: CSAGIVDTQYF. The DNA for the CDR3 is TGCAGTGCAGGGATAGTGGATACGCAGTATTTT.

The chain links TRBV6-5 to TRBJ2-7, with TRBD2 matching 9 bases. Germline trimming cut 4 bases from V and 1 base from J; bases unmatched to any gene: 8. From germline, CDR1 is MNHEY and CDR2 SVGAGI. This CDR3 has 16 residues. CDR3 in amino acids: CASSSLGRGGSYEQYF. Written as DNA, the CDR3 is TGTGCCAGCAGTTCCCTCGGGCGGGGGGGTTCCTACGAGCAGTACTTC.

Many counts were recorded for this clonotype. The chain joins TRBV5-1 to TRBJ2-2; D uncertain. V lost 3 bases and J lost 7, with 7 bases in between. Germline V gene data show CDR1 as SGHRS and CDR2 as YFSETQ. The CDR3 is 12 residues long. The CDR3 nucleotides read TGCGCCAGCAGCTGGGGTAGCGGGGAGCTGTTTTTT. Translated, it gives CASSWGSGELFF.

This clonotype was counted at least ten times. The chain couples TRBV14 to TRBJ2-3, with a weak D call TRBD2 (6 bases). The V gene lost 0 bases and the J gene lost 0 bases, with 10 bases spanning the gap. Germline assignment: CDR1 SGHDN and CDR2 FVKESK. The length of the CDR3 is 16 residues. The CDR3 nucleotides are TGTGCCAGCAGCCAAGACCCGGGAGTTAGCACAGATACGCAGTATTTT. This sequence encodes CASSQDPGVSTDTQYF.

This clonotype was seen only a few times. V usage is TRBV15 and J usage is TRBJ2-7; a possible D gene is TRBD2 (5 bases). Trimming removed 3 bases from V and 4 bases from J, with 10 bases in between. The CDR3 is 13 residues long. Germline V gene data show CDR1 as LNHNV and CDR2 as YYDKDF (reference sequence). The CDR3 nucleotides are TGTGCCACCAGCAGGGACTCCCGATACGAGCAGTACTTC. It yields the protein CATSRDSRYEQYF.

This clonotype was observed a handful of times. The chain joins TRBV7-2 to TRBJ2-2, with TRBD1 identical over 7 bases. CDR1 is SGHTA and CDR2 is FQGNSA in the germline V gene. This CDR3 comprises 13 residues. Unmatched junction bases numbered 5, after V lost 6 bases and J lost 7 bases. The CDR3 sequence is CASRGGQVGELFF. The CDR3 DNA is TGTGCCAGCAGGGGTGGACAGGTCGGGGAGCTGTTTTTT.

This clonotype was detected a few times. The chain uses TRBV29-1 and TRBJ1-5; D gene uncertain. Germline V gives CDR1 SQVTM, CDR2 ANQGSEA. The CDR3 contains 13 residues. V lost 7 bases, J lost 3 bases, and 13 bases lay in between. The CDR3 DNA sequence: TGCAGCGCTACGGAAGGGTTCAATCAGCCCCAGCATTTT. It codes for CSATEGFNQPQHF.

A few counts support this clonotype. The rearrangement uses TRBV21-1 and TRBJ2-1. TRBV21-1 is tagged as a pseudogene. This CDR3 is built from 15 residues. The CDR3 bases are TGTGCCAGAACCATAGCGGGGAGCTCCTACAATGAGCAGTTCTTC. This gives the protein CARTIAGSSYNEQFF.

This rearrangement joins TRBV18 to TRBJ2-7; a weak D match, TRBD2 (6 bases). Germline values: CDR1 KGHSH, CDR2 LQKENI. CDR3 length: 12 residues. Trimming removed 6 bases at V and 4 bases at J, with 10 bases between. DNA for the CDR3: TGTGCCAGCTCCGAAGGGAGGTACGAGCAGTACTTC. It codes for CASSEGRYEQYF.

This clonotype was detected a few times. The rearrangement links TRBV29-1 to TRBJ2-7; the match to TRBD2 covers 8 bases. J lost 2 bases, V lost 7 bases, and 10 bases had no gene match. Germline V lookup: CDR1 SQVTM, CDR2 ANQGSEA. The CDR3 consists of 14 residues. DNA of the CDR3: TGCAGCGCCCATGGGGCGGGAGGCCCCTACGAGCAGTACTTC. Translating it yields CSAHGAGGPYEQYF.

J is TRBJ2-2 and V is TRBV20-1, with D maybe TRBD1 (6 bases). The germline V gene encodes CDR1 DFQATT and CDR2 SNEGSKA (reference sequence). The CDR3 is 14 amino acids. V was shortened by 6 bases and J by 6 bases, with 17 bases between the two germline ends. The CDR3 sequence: CSAPLQGRAGELFF. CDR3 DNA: TGCAGTGCGCCGCTACAGGGAAGGGCCGGGGAGCTGTTTTTT.

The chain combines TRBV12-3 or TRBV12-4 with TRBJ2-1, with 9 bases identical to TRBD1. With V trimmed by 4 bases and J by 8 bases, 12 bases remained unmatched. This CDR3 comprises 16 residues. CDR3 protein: CASSSRAGTGMDEQFF. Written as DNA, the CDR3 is TGTGCCAGCAGTTCCCGGGCTGGGACAGGGATGGATGAGCAGTTCTTC.

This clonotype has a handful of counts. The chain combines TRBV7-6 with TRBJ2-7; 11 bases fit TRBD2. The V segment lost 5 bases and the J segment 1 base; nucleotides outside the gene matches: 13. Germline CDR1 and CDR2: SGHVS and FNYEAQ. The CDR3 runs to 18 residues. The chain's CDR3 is CASSQLSGRAILSYEQYF. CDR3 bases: TGTGCCAGCAGCCAGCTTAGCGGGAGGGCCATTCTTTCCTACGAGCAGTACTTC.

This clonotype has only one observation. This chain's CDR3 is CATSRSGANVLTF. CDR3 in DNA: TGTGCCACCAGCAGGTCCGGGGCCAACGTCCTGACTTTC. This chain uses TRBV15 with TRBJ2-6; D remains ambiguous. The CDR3 runs to 13 residues. The germline CDR1 and CDR2 sequences are LNHNV and YYDKDF (reference sequence). V was pared by 3 bases and J by 4 bases, with 4 bases between.

In DNA, the CDR3 is TGTGCCACAGTGGGGATAGGGGCCAGCACAGATACGCAGTATTTT. It is translated as CATVGIGASTDTQYF. The chain joins TRBV10-3 to TRBJ2-3, with D possibly matching TRBD1 (5 bases). The V gene lost 10 bases and the J gene lost 0 bases, with 17 bases spanning the gap. The CDR3 is 15 residues long. The germline V gene encodes CDR1 ENHRY and CDR2 SYGVKD.

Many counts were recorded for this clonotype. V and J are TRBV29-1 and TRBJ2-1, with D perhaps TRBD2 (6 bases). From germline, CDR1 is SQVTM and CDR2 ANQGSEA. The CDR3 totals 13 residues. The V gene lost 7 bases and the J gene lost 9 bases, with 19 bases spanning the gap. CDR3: CSARDSSRGEQFF. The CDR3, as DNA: TGCAGCGCCAGGGACTCCTCCCGAGGTGAGCAGTTCTTC.

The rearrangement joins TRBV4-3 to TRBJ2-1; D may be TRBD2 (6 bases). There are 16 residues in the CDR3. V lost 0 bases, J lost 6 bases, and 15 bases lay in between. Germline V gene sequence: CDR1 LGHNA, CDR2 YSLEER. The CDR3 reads CASSQDLGLQPNEQFF. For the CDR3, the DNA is TGCGCCAGCAGCCAAGATCTGGGACTCCAACCCAATGAGCAGTTCTTC.

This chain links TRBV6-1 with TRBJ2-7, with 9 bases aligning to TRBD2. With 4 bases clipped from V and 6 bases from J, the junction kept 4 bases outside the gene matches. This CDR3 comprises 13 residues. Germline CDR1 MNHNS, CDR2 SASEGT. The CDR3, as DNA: TGTGCCAGCAGTGTAGCGGGGGTCGGCGAGCAGTACTTC. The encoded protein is CASSVAGVGEQYF.

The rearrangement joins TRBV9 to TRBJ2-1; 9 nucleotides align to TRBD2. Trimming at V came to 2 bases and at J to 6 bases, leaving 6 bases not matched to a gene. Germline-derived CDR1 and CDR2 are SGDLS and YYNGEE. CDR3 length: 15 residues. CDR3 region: CASSVAGLASNEQFF. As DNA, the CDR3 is TGTGCCAGCAGCGTCGCGGGACTAGCTAGCAATGAGCAGTTCTTC.

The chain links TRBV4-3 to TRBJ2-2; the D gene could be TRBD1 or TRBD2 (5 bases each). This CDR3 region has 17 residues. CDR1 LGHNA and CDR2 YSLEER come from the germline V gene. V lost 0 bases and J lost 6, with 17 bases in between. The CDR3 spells CASSQESARGAPGELFF. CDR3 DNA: TGCGCCAGCAGCCAAGAGAGTGCTAGAGGGGCCCCCGGGGAGCTGTTTTTT.

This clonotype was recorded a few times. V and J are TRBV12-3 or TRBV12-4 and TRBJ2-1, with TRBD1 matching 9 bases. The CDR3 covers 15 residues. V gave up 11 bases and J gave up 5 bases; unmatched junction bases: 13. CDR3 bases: TGTGCCGCGCTAGGTACCGGGACAGGGAACAATGAGCAGTTCTTC. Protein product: CAALGTGTGNNEQFF.

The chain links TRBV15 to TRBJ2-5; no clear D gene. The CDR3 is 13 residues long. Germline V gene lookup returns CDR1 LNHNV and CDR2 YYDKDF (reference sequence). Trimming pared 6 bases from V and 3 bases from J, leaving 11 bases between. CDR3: CATRRFKEETQYF. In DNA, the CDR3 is TGTGCCACCAGGAGATTCAAGGAAGAGACCCAGTACTTC.

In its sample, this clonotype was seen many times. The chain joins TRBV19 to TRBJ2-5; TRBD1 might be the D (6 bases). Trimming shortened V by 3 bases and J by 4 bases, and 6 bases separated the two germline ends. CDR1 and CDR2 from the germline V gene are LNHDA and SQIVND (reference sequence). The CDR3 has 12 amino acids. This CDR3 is CASSIRGETQYF. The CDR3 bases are TGTGCCAGTAGTATCAGGGGAGAGACCCAGTACTTC.

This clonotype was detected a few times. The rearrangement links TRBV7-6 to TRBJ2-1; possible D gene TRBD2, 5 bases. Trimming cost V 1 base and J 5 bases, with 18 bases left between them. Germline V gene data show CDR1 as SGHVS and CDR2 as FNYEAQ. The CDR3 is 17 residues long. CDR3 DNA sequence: TGTGCCAGCAGCTTAGTGACCCATGTCGCGGGCAACAATGAGCAGTTCTTC. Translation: CASSLVTHVAGNNEQFF.

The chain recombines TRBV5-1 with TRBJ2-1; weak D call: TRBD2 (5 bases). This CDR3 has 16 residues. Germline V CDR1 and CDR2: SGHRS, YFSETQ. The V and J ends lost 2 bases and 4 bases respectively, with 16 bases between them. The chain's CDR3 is CASSFQSSGLYNEQFF. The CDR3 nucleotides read TGCGCCAGCAGCTTCCAATCGAGCGGACTTTACAATGAGCAGTTCTTC.

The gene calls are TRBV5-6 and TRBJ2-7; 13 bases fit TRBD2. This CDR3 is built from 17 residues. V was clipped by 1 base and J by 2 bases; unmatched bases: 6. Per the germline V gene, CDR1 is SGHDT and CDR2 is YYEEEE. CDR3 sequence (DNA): TGTGCCAGCAGCTTGAGGACTAGCGGGAGTCTTACCTACGAGCAGTACTTC. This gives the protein CASSLRTSGSLTYEQYF.

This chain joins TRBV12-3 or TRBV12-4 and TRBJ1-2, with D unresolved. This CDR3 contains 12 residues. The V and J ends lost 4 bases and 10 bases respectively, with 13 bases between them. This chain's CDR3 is CASSSGDLDYTF. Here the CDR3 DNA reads TGTGCCAGCAGTTCTGGGGATCTTGACTACACCTTC.

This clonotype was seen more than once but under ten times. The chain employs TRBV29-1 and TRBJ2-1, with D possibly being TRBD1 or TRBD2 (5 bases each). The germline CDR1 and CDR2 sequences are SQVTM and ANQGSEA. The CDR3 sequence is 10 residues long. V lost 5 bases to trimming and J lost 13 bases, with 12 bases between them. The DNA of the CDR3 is TGCAGCGTTTGGGGGACGACCCAGTTCTTC. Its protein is CSVWGTTQFF.

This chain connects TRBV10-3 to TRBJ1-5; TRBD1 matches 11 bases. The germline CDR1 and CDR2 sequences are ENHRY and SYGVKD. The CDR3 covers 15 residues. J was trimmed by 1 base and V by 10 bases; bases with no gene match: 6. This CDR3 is CATGTGGRSNQPQHF. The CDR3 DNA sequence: TGTGCCACTGGGACAGGGGGACGGAGCAATCAGCCCCAGCATTTT.

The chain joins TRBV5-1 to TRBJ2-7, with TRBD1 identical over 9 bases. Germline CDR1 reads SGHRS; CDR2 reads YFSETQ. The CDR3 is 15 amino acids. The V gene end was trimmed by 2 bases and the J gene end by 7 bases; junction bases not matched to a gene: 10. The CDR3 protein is CASSLRTGVPGEQYF. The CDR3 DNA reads TGCGCCAGCAGCTTACGGACAGGGGTTCCTGGGGAGCAGTACTTC.

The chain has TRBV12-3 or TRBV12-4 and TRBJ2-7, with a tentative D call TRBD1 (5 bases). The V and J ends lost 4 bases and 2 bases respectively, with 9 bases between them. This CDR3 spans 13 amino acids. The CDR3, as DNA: TGTGCCAGCAGTTGGGGCTTCACCTACGAGCAGTACTTC. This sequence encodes CASSWGFTYEQYF.

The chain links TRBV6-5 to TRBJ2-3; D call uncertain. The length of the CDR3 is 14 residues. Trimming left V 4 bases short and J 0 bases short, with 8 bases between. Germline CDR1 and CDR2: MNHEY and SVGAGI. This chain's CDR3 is CASSSAESTDTQYF. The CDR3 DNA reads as TGTGCCAGCAGTTCTGCGGAGAGCACAGATACGCAGTATTTT.